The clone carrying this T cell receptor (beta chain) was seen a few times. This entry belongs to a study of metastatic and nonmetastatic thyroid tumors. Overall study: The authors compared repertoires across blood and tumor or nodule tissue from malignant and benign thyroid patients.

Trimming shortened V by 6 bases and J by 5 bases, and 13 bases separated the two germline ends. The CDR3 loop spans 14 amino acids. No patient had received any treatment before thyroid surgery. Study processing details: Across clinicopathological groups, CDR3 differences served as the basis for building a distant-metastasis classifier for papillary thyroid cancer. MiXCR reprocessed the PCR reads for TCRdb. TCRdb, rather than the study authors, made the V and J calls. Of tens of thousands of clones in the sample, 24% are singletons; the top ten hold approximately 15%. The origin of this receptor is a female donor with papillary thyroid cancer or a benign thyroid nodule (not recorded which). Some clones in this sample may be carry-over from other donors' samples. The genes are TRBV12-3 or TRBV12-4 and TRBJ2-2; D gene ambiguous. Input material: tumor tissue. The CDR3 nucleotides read TGTGCCAGCAGCCCCCTTAGTCGGACCGGGGAGCTGTTTTTT. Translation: CASSPLSRTGELFF.